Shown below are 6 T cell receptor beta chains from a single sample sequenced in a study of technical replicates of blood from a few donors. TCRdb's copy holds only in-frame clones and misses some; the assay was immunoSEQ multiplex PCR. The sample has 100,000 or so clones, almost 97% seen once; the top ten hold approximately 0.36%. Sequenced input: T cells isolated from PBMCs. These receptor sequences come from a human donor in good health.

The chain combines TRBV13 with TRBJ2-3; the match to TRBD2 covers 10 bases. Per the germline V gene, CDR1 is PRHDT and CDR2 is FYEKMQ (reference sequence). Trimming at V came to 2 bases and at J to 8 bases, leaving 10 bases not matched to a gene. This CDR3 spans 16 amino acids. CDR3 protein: CASSLIPQREGGTQYF. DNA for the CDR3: TGTGCCAGCAGCTTAATACCGCAGCGGGAGGGGGGTACGCAGTATTTT.

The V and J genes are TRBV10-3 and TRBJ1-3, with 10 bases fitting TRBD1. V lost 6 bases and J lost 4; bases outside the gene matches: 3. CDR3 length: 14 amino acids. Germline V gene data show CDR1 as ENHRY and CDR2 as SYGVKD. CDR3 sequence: CAIRGQGQGNTIYF. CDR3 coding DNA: TGTGCCATCAGGGGACAGGGGCAAGGAAACACCATATATTTT.

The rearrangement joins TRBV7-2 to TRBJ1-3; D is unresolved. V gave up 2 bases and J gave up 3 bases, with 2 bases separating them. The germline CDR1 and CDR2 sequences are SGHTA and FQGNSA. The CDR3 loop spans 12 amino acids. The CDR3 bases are TGTGCCAGCAGCTTACTTGGAAACACCATATATTTT. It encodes CASSLLGNTIYF.

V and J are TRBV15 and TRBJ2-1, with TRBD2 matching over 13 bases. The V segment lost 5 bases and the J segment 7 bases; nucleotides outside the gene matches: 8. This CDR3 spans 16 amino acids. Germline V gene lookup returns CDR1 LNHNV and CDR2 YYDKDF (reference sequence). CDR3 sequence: CATSEQRTSGSNEQFF. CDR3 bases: TGTGCCACCAGCGAACAGCGGACTAGCGGGAGTAATGAGCAGTTCTTC.

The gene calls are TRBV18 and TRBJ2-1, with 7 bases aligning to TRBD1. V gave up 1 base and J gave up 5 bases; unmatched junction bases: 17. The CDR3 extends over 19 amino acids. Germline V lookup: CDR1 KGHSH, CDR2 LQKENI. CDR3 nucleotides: TGTGCCAGCTCACCACTCCTAGGGACAGAGAGGGGCCACGACAATGAGCAGTTCTTC. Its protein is CASSPLLGTERGHDNEQFF.

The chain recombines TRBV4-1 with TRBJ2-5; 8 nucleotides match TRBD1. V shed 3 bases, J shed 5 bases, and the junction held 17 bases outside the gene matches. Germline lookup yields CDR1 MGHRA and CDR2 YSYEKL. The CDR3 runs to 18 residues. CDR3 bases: TGCGCCAGCAGCCATGAGTGGGAACTGGACAGGGTTTCGGAGACCCAGTACTTC. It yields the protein CASSHEWELDRVSETQYF.